The clone carrying this T cell receptor (beta chain) was recorded a few times. The target antigen is unknown. CDR3 length equals 13 residues. Looked up from germline, CDR1 is KGHSH and CDR2 is LQKENI. V was pared by 5 bases and J by 0 bases, with 5 bases between. The entry originates in a study of T cell responses to AZD1222 COVID-19 vaccine. Study-level points and caveats: White British ancestry dominated among donors, who included more females, and clonal diversity was possibly underestimated. Targets within unmutated variant regions were reportedly found for nearly half of spike-specific TCRs. Just 5 to 7 AZD1222 recipients tested seropositive at baseline. CD4 TCRs associated with vaccination spanned spike, dominating at 160-218 and 743-854.

Only in-frame clones appear in the TCRdb table, and some are missing; sequencing was by immunoSEQ multiplex PCR. Counted here are about 150,000 clones, approximately 90% occurring once; the ten biggest clones make up roughly 1.8%. This clonotype originated in an adult who received the AZD1222 COVID-19 vaccine. The chain carries TRBV18 and TRBJ1-5, with D hard to call. Sequenced here: peripheral blood, sampled 28 days after the second AZD1222 dose. CDR3 protein: CASSSSSNQPQHF. The DNA for the CDR3 is TGTGCCAGCTCAAGCAGTAGCAATCAGCCCCAGCATTTT.